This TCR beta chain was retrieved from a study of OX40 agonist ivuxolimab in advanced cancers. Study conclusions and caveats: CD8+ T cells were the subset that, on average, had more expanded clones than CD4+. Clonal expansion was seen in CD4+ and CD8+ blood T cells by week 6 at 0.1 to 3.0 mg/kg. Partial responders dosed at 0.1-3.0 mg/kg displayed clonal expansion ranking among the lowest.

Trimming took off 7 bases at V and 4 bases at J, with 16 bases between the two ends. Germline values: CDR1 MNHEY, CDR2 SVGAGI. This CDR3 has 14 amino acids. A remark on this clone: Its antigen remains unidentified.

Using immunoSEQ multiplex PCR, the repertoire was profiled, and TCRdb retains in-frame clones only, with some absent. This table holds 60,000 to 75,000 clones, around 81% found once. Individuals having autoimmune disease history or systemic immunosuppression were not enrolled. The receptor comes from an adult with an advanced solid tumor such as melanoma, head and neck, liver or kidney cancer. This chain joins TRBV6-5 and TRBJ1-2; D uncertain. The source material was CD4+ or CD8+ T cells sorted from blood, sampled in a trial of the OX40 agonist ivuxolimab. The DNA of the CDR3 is TGTGCCAGCACCCCGGGCAGGTCGGGCTATGGCTACACCTTC. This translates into CASTPGRSGYGYTF.